This entry lists 5 T cell receptor beta chains sequenced from one sample in a study of a mutant IDH1 vaccine in newly diagnosed glioma. These TCRs are of unknown antigen specificity. The time point is: week 5, during vaccination. Every vaccination contained 300 ug of the mutant IDH1 20-mer peptide and was paired with topical imiquimod. The table came from immunoSEQ multiplex PCR; TCRdb's copy has only in-frame clones and leaves some out. The sample shows around 52,000 clones, about three quarters of them seen only once. Material: PBMCs, obtained from a glioma patient whose treatment included an IDH1 peptide vaccine. These receptor sequences come from a woman aged 40 to 49 with glioma.

This sequence joins TRBV7-6 and TRBJ1-3; D might be TRBD1 (5 bases). This CDR3 has 15 residues. Germline V lookup: CDR1 SGHVS, CDR2 FNYEAQ. V was trimmed by 5 bases and J by 0 bases, leaving 11 bases between them. CDR3 region: CASSPGPNSGNTIYF. The CDR3 nucleotides are TGTGCCAGCAGCCCGGGACCCAACTCTGGAAACACCATATATTTT. Supplemented by reference TRBV7-6 and TRBJ1-3, the full variable domain reads GAGVSQSPRYKVTKRGQDVALRCDPISGHVSLYWYRQALGQGPEFLTYFNYEAQQDKSGLPNDRFSAERPEGSISTLTIQRTEQRDSAMYRCASSPGPNSGNTIYFGEGSWLTVV.

The V call is TRBV13, the J call TRBJ2-7; a weak D match, TRBD1 (5 bases). Germline values: CDR1 PRHDT, CDR2 FYEKMQ (reference sequence). CDR3 length: 15 amino acids. V dropped 2 bases and J dropped 7 bases, with 18 bases sitting between them. This CDR3 reads CASSLLGQGLWEQYF. CDR3 DNA sequence: TGTGCCAGCAGCTTACTAGGGCAGGGCCTTTGGGAGCAGTACTTC.

This clone appeared once. This CDR3 reads CASSRGAGGDEQYF. Written as DNA, the CDR3 is TGTGCCAGCAGCCGAGGGGCCGGGGGCGACGAGCAGTACTTC. The chain combines TRBV7-9 with TRBJ2-7; D may be TRBD1 or TRBD2 (6 bases each). V was pared by 5 bases and J by 5 bases, with 16 bases between. CDR1 SEHNR and CDR2 FQNEAQ come from the germline V gene (reference sequence). The CDR3 is made up of 14 amino acids.

This clone has just a few counts. The V call is TRBV7-9, the J call TRBJ1-1, with D maybe TRBD1 (5 bases). Germline V gene data show CDR1 as SEHNR and CDR2 as FQNEAQ (reference sequence). V was cut by 5 bases and J by 2 bases, with 12 bases left in between. This CDR3 has 14 residues. This CDR3 is CASSPRGVNTEAFF. The CDR3 bases are TGTGCCAGCAGCCCGAGAGGGGTTAACACTGAAGCTTTCTTT.

The chain carries TRBV7-9 and TRBJ1-1; TRBD1 matches 9 bases. This CDR3 is built from 16 residues. Trimming removed 5 bases from V and 3 bases from J; junction bases left unmatched: 10. Germline V gene lookup returns CDR1 SEHNR and CDR2 FQNEAQ (reference sequence). The CDR3 sequence: CASSGGQGLLDTEAFF. The CDR3 DNA is TGTGCCAGCAGCGGGGGACAGGGTCTCTTAGACACTGAAGCTTTCTTT.